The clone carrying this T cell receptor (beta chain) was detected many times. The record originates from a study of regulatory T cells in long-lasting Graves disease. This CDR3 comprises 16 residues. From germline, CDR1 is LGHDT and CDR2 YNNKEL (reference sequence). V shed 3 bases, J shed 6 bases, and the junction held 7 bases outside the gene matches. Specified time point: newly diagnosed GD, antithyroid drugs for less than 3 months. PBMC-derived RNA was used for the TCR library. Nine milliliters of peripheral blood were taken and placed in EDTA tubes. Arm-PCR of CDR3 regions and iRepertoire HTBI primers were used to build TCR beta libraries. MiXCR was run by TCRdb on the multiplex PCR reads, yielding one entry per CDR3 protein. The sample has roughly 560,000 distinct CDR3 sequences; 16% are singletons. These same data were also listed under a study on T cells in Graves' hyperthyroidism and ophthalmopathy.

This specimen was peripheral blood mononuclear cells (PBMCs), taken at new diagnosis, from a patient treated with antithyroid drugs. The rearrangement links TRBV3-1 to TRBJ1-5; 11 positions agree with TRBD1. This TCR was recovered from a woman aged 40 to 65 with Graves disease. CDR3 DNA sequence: TGTGCCAGCAGCCAGACAGGGACAGGGGGGAGTCAGCCCCAGCATTTT. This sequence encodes CASSQTGTGGSQPQHF. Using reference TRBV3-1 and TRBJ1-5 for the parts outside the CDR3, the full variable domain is DTAVSQTPKYLVTQMGNDKSIKCEQNLGHDTMYWYKQDSKKFLKIMFSYNNKELIINETVPNRFSPKSPDKAHLNLHINSLELGDSAVYFCASSQTGTGGSQPQHFGDGTRLSIL.